This T cell receptor beta chain stems from a study of tumor and adjacent non-tumor tissue in lung cancer. Study-level background: The patients, approximately nine men and 4 or 5 women, were about 31 to 76 with stage I to III disease.

This sample's RNA came from whole unsorted tissue. TCRbeta libraries were built with three rounds of nested PCR, modified from ARM-PCR. TCRdb re-called the multiplex PCR reads with MiXCR, one entry per CDR3 protein. The repertoire includes some 100,000 distinct CDR3 sequences, more than 60% of them detected once, and about 40% sits in the top ten. The V gene's germline CDR1 is MNHNY and CDR2 SVGAGI (reference sequence). CDR3 length: 15 amino acids. This receptor was taken from a woman aged 55 to 70 with non-small cell lung cancer. The gene calls are TRBV6-6 and TRBJ2-2; 9 bases agree with TRBD1. Sequencing used lung tumor tissue. The CDR3 bases are TGTGCAGGCAGACCGGGACAGGGAGGGGCCGGGGAGCTGTTTTTT. Its translation: CAGRPGQGGAGELFF.